A single sample gave rise to the 30 T cell receptor beta chains below, sequenced in a study of T cell responses to AZD1222 COVID-19 vaccine. TCRdb keeps only in-frame clones here, not all; method: immunoSEQ multiplex PCR. The data show approximately 80,000 clones, more than 70% seen once. This specimen consisted of peripheral blood, obtained on day 0 of AZD1222 vaccination. All receptors come from an adult in good health.

V is TRBV7-2 and J is TRBJ2-3; 7 bases are shared with TRBD2. Unmatched junction bases numbered 8, after V lost 5 bases and J lost 0 bases. The germline V gene encodes CDR1 SGHTA and CDR2 FQGNSA. This CDR3 contains 16 residues. The chain's CDR3 is CASSLSGILSTDTQYF. The CDR3 nucleotides are TGTGCCAGCAGCCTAAGCGGGATACTAAGCACAGATACGCAGTATTTT.

The chain employs TRBV2 and TRBJ1-5; maybe TRBD1 (5 bases). V was cut by 4 bases and J by 5 bases, with 12 bases left in between. CDR1 and CDR2 from the germline V gene are SNHLY and FYNNEI. This CDR3 has 14 amino acids. The CDR3 sequence: CASSGQPFDQPQHF. The CDR3 nucleotides read TGTGCCAGCAGTGGACAGCCCTTCGATCAGCCCCAGCATTTT. The whole variable domain, remainder taken from reference TRBV2 and TRBJ1-5, is EPEVTQTPSHQVTQMGQEVILRCVPISNHLYFYWYRQILGQKVEFLVSFYNNEISEKSEIFDDQFSVERPDGSNFTLKIRSTKLEDSAMYFCASSGQPFDQPQHFGDGTRLSIL.

The V call is TRBV30, the J call TRBJ2-1, with D perhaps assigned TRBD1 or TRBD2 (5 bases each). With 4 bases removed from V and 10 bases from J, the gap between germline ends came to 11 bases. CDR1 and CDR2 from the germline V gene are GTSNPN and SVGIG (reference sequence). This CDR3 comprises 11 residues. For the CDR3, the DNA is TGTGCCTGGACAGGGACCCTGGAGCAGTTCTTC. This codes for CAWTGTLEQFF.

This rearrangement joins TRBV5-1 to TRBJ2-5; D tentatively reads TRBD1 or TRBD2 (6 bases each). This CDR3 has 14 amino acids. Deletions cut 0 bases from V and 5 bases from J, with 11 bases between. Germline V gives CDR1 SGHRS, CDR2 YFSETQ. CDR3: CASSLDGGLETQYF. The CDR3 DNA sequence: TGCGCCAGCAGCTTGGATGGGGGGCTGGAGACCCAGTACTTC.

V usage is TRBV14 and J usage is TRBJ1-2; possibly TRBD1 for D (5 bases). Germline CDR1 is SGHDN and CDR2 is FVKESK. Trimming removed 6 bases from V and 4 bases from J, with 9 bases in between. CDR3 length: 12 residues. DNA of the CDR3: TGTGCCAGCAGTCCAGGGAGCTATGGCTACACCTTC. Encoded protein: CASSPGSYGYTF. The complete variable domain, with remaining parts taken from reference TRBV14 and TRBJ1-2, reads EAGVTQFPSHSVIEKGQTVTLRCDPISGHDNLYWYRRVMGKEIKFLLHFVKESKQDESGMPNNRFLAERTGGTYSTLKVQPAELEDSGVYFCASSPGSYGYTFGSGTRLTVV.

This clone came up once. The chain joins TRBV3-1 (or the pseudogene TRBV3-2) to TRBJ2-2; D gene uncertain. Between the trimmed V and J ends, which lost 1 base and 3 bases, there was a span of 6 bases. This CDR3 has 14 amino acids. Germline CDR1 is LGHDT and CDR2 is YNNKEL (reference sequence). Written as DNA, the CDR3 is TGTGCCAGCAGCCAAGGGGTACACACCGGGGAGCTGTTTTTT. As protein: CASSQGVHTGELFF.

The V call is TRBV30, the J call TRBJ2-5; a possible D gene is TRBD1 (5 bases). The germline V gene has CDR1 GTSNPN and CDR2 SVGIG (reference sequence). V shed 6 bases and J shed 1 base, with 15 bases lying between them. This CDR3 spans 14 amino acids. The CDR3 reads CACRKGSLQETQYF. CDR3 coding DNA: TGTGCCTGCAGGAAGGGGTCCCTCCAAGAGACCCAGTACTTC.

The chain combines TRBV3-1 (or the pseudogene TRBV3-2) with TRBJ2-2; D gene ambiguous. Germline V gene lookup returns CDR1 LGHDT and CDR2 YNNKEL (reference sequence). The V end was cut by 6 bases, the J end by 2 bases, with 10 bases between. The CDR3 runs 14 residues. The DNA for the CDR3 is TGTGCCAGCAGAAGGCAGGATAACACCGGGGAGCTGTTTTTT. Its translation: CASRRQDNTGELFF.

This sequence joins TRBV4-2 and TRBJ2-1; D not resolved. CDR3 length: 15 amino acids. CDR1 is LGHNA and CDR2 is YNFKEQ in the germline V gene. V lost 0 bases and J lost 4, with 10 bases in between. The CDR3 nucleotides are TGTGCCAGCAGCCAAGATGTACCAGCATACAATGAGCAGTTCTTC. Protein: CASSQDVPAYNEQFF.

This clone occurred once. The chain combines TRBV28 with TRBJ1-1; possibly TRBD1 for D (5 bases). This CDR3 is built from 13 residues. The V gene's germline CDR1 is MDHEN and CDR2 SYDVKM. Between the trimmed V and J ends, which lost 5 bases and 6 bases, there was a span of 13 bases. CDR3 sequence (DNA): TGTGCCAGCAGTAGGGGCTCTCCCCCTGAAGCTTTCTTT. The encoded protein is CASSRGSPPEAFF.

This clone appeared once. CDR3 region: CASSEDVWALGYTF. The CDR3 region has the DNA TGTGCCAGCAGTGAAGACGTGTGGGCCCTTGGCTACACCTTC. The chain couples TRBV2 to TRBJ1-2; no definite D call. Trimming removed 1 base at V and 7 bases at J, with 13 bases between. CDR1 is SNHLY and CDR2 is FYNNEI in the germline V gene. This CDR3 contains 14 residues.

The chain couples TRBV19 to TRBJ2-4; the match to TRBD2 covers 11 bases. V lost 6 bases to trimming and J lost 0 bases; unmatched junction nucleotides: 10. This CDR3 is 18 amino acids long. CDR1 is LNHDA and CDR2 is SQIVND in the germline V gene (reference sequence). CDR3 DNA: TGTGCCAGTAGCACCCCTACTAGCGGGGGAGGAGCCAAAAACATTCAGTACTTC. It yields the protein CASSTPTSGGGAKNIQYF.

There are a few counts of this clone. This sequence joins TRBV5-8 and TRBJ1-5; weak D call: TRBD1 (6 bases). The CDR3 is 14 residues long. Per the germline V gene, CDR1 is SGHTS and CDR2 is YDEGEE. V gave up 4 bases and J gave up 3 bases, with 11 bases separating them. The CDR3 region is CASSLDRSNQPQHF. The CDR3 DNA is TGTGCCAGCAGCCTAGACAGGTCCAATCAGCCCCAGCATTTT.

The chain joins TRBV19 to TRBJ1-6; possible D gene TRBD1, 6 bases. Per germline, CDR1 LNHDA and CDR2 SQIVND (reference sequence). V was trimmed by 4 bases and J by 8 bases, leaving 15 bases between them. The CDR3 has 15 amino acids. CDR3 amino acids: CASSTGQYVYSPLHF. Written as DNA, the CDR3 is TGTGCCAGTAGTACTGGACAGTACGTCTATTCACCCCTCCACTTT. The complete variable domain, with remaining parts taken from reference TRBV19 and TRBJ1-6, reads DGGITQSPKYLFRKEGQNVTLSCEQNLNHDAMYWYRQDPGQGLRLIYYSQIVNDFQKGDIAEGYSVSREKKESFPLTVTSAQKNPTAFYLCASSTGQYVYSPLHFGNGTRLTVT.

This clone came up once. The DNA of the CDR3 is TGTGCCAGCAGCTTCCCGGGACTAGCGGGGGGGAGCTCCTACAATGAGCAGTTCTTC. This translates into CASSFPGLAGGSSYNEQFF. This chain joins TRBV7-2 and TRBJ2-1; 16 bases agree with TRBD2. J gave up 0 bases and V 3 bases, and 5 bases lay outside the gene matches. This CDR3 region has 19 residues. CDR1 and CDR2 (germline): SGHTA, FQGNSA.

The chain combines TRBV11-2 with TRBJ2-7, with 7 bases identical to TRBD1. After removal of 5 bases from V and 3 bases from J, the junction contained 7 bases not matched to a gene. Per the germline V gene, CDR1 is SGHAT and CDR2 is FQNNGV. The CDR3 consists of 14 residues. The CDR3 DNA follows: TGTGCCAGCAGCGGACCGGGACAGTACTACGAGCAGTACTTC. Protein sequence: CASSGPGQYYEQYF. The full variable domain, with the rest looked up from reference TRBV11-2 and TRBJ2-7, is EAGVAQSPRYKIIEKRQSVAFWCNPISGHATLYWYQQILGQGPKLLIQFQNNGVVDDSQLPKDRFSAERLKGVDSTLKIQPAKLEDSAVYLCASSGPGQYYEQYFGPGTRLTVT.

The V call is TRBV18, the J call TRBJ2-1; TRBD2 matches 8 bases. V lost 2 bases and J lost 7; bases outside the gene matches: 7. From germline, CDR1 is KGHSH and CDR2 LQKENI. The CDR3 is made up of 15 amino acids. CDR3 region: CASSPSLGGGNEQFF. CDR3 bases: TGTGCCAGCTCACCATCTCTCGGGGGGGGGAATGAGCAGTTCTTC.

This clone appeared a few times. This chain joins TRBV18 and TRBJ2-3, with TRBD2 identical over 9 bases. The V gene end was trimmed by 5 bases and the J gene end by 6 bases; junction bases not matched to a gene: 6. This CDR3 comprises 14 residues. Germline V gives CDR1 KGHSH, CDR2 LQKENI. CDR3 loop: CASSSAGGRDTQYF. CDR3 coding DNA: TGTGCCAGCTCATCAGCGGGAGGCAGGGATACGCAGTATTTT.

This clone was recorded only once. The V call is TRBV2, the J call TRBJ2-7; 7 bases fit TRBD1. The CDR3 totals 18 residues. CDR1 SNHLY and CDR2 FYNNEI come from the germline V gene. Unmatched junction bases numbered 19, after V lost 7 bases and J lost 1 base. The CDR3 nucleotides read TGTGCCAGCACCGAGACCCGATTTCTCCGGGACAGATCCTACGAGCAGTACTTC. Its translation is CASTETRFLRDRSYEQYF.

CDR3 coding DNA: TGTGCCAGCAGTGCAGGGGGTAATTCACCCCTCCACTTT. The encoded protein is CASSAGGNSPLHF. The rearrangement uses TRBV25-1 and TRBJ1-6; 7 bases fit TRBD1. Germline V gene data show CDR1 as MGHDK and CDR2 as SYGVNS. V lost 4 bases and J lost 6; bases outside the gene matches: 0. The CDR3 runs to 13 residues.

This clone was observed once. V gene TRBV6-5 combines with J gene TRBJ2-3; D assignment may be TRBD1 or TRBD2 (6 bases each). The ends were cut back, 7 bases at V and 4 bases at J, with 15 bases in the middle. From germline, CDR1 is MNHEY and CDR2 SVGAGI. The CDR3 contains 14 residues. CDR3 sequence (DNA): TGTGCCAGCACCCAACGGGGGCGTGCAGATACGCAGTATTTT. This encodes CASTQRGRADTQYF.

The rearrangement links TRBV18 to TRBJ2-5, with 8 bases that match TRBD1. The CDR3 sequence is 15 residues long. With 5 bases clipped from V and 1 base from J, the junction kept 6 bases outside the gene matches. Germline lookup yields CDR1 KGHSH and CDR2 LQKENI. This CDR3 reads CASSAQQGGQETQYF. The CDR3 region has the DNA TGTGCCAGCTCAGCCCAACAGGGGGGCCAAGAGACCCAGTACTTC.

The chain uses TRBV29-1 and TRBJ1-1; D not certain. CDR3 length: 11 residues. Germline CDR1 reads SQVTM; CDR2 reads ANQGSEA. Between the trimmed V and J ends, which lost 6 bases and 4 bases, there was a span of 9 bases. CDR3 in amino acids: CSVAITTEAFF. The CDR3 coding sequence is TGCAGCGTCGCTATCACCACTGAAGCTTTCTTT.

This clone has a single count. V gene TRBV21-1 combines with J gene TRBJ2-7; TRBD2, the table's D call, lacks a check against the DNA. TRBV21-1 is annotated as a pseudogene. The CDR3 has 15 amino acids. The CDR3 coding sequence is TGTGCCAGCAGGGCCCCGGGGGGCGGTGGCTACGAGCAGTACTTC. Its translation is CASRAPGGGGYEQYF.

The chain employs TRBV28 and TRBJ1-6, with 7 bases matching TRBD1. Germline lookup yields CDR1 MDHEN and CDR2 SYDVKM. V trimming: 3 bases; J trimming: 10 bases; junction bases outside the gene matches: 3. The CDR3 contains 13 residues. The chain's CDR3 is CASSLDRRSPLHF. CDR3 coding DNA: TGTGCCAGCAGTTTGGACAGGCGATCACCCCTCCACTTT. The complete variable domain, with remaining parts taken from reference TRBV28 and TRBJ1-6, reads DVKVTQSSRYLVKRTGEKVFLECVQDMDHENMFWYRQDPGLGLRLIYFSYDVKMKEKGDIPEGYSVSREKKERFSLILESASTNQTSMYLCASSLDRRSPLHFGNGTRLTVT.

J is TRBJ2-5 and V is TRBV11-2; D possibly corresponds to TRBD1 (5 bases). Germline V gene sequence: CDR1 SGHAT, CDR2 FQNNGV. V lost 4 bases to trimming and J lost 0 bases, with 12 bases between them. The CDR3 length is 15 residues. The CDR3 nucleotides are TGTGCCAGCAGCTCAGGGTGGCGCGACCAAGAGACCCAGTACTTC. Translating it yields CASSSGWRDQETQYF.

The chain carries TRBV19 and TRBJ2-7; 10 nucleotides align to TRBD1. This CDR3 region has 17 residues. V lost 4 bases to trimming and J lost 5 bases; unmatched junction nucleotides: 14. Germline CDR1 and CDR2: LNHDA and SQIVND (reference sequence). CDR3 DNA sequence: TGTGCCAGTAGTAATCCCACCGGGACAGGGGCGCGGGACGAGCAGTACTTC. Translated, it gives CASSNPTGTGARDEQYF.

J is TRBJ1-1 and V is TRBV19; TRBD1 might be the D (6 bases). V was trimmed by 9 bases and J by 0 bases, leaving 11 bases between them. From germline, CDR1 is LNHDA and CDR2 SQIVND (reference sequence). The CDR3 extends over 13 amino acids. The chain's CDR3 is CASGTPMNTEAFF. The CDR3 DNA is TGTGCCAGCGGGACACCTATGAACACTGAAGCTTTCTTT.

The J gene is TRBJ1-2, the V gene TRBV5-6; tentatively, D is TRBD1 (5 bases). The CDR3 is 16 residues long. CDR1 and CDR2 (germline): SGHDT, YYEEEE. Trimming pared 3 bases from V and 5 bases from J, leaving 20 bases between. In DNA form, the CDR3 reads TGTGCCAGCAGCTCGCGTACAGGTAGAAAAGGGTATGGCTACACCTTC. This codes for CASSSRTGRKGYGYTF.

V usage is TRBV2 and J usage is TRBJ1-2, with D perhaps TRBD1 (5 bases). CDR1 and CDR2 from the germline V gene are SNHLY and FYNNEI. Deletions cut 4 bases from V and 7 bases from J, with 10 bases between. The CDR3 length is 12 residues. In DNA, the CDR3 is TGTGCCAGCAGTGGCGGGACGATTGGCTACACCTTC. It yields the protein CASSGGTIGYTF.